Below, one T cell receptor beta chain is given with its context. As yet, its antigen is unknown. This record comes from a study of identical twins. Study-wide points: A lower insertion count was a feature of abundant cord blood beta clonotypes, with no such feature in memory repertoires.

Each CDR3 protein is one row after TCRdb ran MiXCR on the 5' RACE reads. The sample has about 1.7 million distinct CDR3 sequences, about 30% seen once. This CDR3 contains 14 residues. Germline CDR1 reads SQVTM; CDR2 reads ANQGSEA. With 4 bases removed from V and 1 base from J, the gap between germline ends came to 13 bases. Sequences were obtained from cord blood. V gene TRBV29-1 combines with J gene TRBJ2-5, with D possibly being TRBD2 (6 bases). This clonotype was sampled from a newborn girl in good health. CDR3 nucleotide sequence: TGCAGCGTTGCTCGGGGGAAAAGCCAAGAGACCCAGTACTTC. Translated: CSVARGKSQETQYF.